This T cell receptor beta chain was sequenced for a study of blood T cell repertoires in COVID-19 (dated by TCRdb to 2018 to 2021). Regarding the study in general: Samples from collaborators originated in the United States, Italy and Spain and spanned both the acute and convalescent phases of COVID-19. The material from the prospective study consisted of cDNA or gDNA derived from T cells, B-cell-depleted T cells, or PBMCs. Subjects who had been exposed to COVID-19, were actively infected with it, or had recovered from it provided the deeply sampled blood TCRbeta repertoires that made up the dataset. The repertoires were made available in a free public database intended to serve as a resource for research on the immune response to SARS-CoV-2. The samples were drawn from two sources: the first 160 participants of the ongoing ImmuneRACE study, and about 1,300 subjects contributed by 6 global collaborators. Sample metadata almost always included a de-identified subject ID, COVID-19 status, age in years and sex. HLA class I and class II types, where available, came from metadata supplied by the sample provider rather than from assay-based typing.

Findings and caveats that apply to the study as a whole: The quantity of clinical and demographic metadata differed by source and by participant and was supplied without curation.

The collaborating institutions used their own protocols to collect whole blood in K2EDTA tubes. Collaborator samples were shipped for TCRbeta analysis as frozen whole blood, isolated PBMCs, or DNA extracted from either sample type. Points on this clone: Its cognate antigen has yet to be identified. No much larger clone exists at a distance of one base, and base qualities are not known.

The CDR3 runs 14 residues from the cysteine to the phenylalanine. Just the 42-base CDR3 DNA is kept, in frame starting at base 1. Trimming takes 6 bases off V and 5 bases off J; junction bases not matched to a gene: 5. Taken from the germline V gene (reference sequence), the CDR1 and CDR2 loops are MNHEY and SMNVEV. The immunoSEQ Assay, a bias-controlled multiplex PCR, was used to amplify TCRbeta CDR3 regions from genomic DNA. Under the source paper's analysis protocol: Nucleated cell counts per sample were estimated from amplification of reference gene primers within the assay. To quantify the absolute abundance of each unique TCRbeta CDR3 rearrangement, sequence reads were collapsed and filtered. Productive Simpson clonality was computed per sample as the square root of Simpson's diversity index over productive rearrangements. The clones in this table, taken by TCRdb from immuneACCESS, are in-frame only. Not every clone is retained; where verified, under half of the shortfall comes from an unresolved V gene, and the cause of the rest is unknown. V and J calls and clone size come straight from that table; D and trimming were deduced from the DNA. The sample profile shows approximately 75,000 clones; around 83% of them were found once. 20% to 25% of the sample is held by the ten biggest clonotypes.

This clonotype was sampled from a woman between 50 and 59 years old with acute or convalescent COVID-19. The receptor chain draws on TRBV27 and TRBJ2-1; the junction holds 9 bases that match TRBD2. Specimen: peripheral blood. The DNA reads TGTGCCAGCAGGGGCGGGGGGGCCCACAATGAGCAGTTCTTC. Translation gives CASRGGGAHNEQFF.